The 28 T cell receptor beta chains below all came from one sample that was sequenced in a study of blood T cell repertoires in COVID-19. The protocol was immunoSEQ multiplex PCR, while the TCRdb copy is restricted to in-frame clones and leaves out a portion. The data hold 200,000 or so clones, with approximately 83% observed a single time. The sequencing input was peripheral blood. These TCRs come from a human donor with active or convalescent COVID-19. The donor label of this sample is uncertain.

The gene calls are TRBV7-8 and TRBJ2-3; the D gene is possibly TRBD2 (7 bases). The V end was cut by 3 bases, the J end by 3 bases, with 22 bases between. CDR3 length: 18 residues. CDR1 is SGHVS and CDR2 is FQNEAQ in the germline V gene. The CDR3 DNA sequence: TGTGCCAGCAGCTTGAGTCCGGGGGGCGCAAGCGGAACAGATACGCAGTATTTT. Translated: CASSLSPGGASGTDTQYF.

The gene calls are TRBV9 and TRBJ1-4, with D unclear. Per germline, CDR1 SGDLS and CDR2 YYNGEE. The CDR3 spans 13 residues. Deletions cut 3 bases from V and 8 bases from J, with 11 bases between. The CDR3 here is CASSAIAGEKLFF. The DNA of the CDR3 is TGTGCCAGCAGCGCTATCGCGGGGGAAAAACTGTTTTTT.

A word on this clone: This CDR3 is also generated by other DNA sequences in the sample. The chain links TRBV5-1 to TRBJ1-1; TRBD1 agrees at 12 bases. The length of the CDR3 is 14 residues. The junction had 2 bases not matched to a gene; V was cut back by 3 bases and J by 5 bases. Germline loops: CDR1 SGHRS, CDR2 YFSETQ. CDR3 in amino acids: CASSSGQGATEAFF. CDR3 DNA sequence: TGCGCCAGCAGCTCGGGACAGGGGGCTACTGAAGCTTTCTTT. The complete variable domain, with remaining parts taken from reference TRBV5-1 and TRBJ1-1, reads KAGVTQTPRYLIKTRGQQVTLSCSPISGHRSVSWYQQTPGQGLQFLFEYFSETQRNKGNFPGRFSGRQFSNSRSEMNVSTLELGDSALYLCASSSGQGATEAFFGQGTRLTVV.

This clone was seen a single time. The chain recombines TRBV5-1 with TRBJ2-1; 7 positions agree with TRBD2. CDR1 and CDR2 from the germline V gene are SGHRS and YFSETQ. The CDR3 has 17 residues. The ends lost 0 bases at V and 6 bases at J; junction bases unmatched: 12. The CDR3: CASSLALGAGAGNEQFF. CDR3 in DNA: TGCGCCAGCAGCTTGGCCTTAGGGGCGGGAGCAGGCAATGAGCAGTTCTTC.

This chain uses TRBV4-1 with TRBJ1-1, with D possibly being TRBD1 (6 bases). The V gene lost 6 bases and the J gene lost 1 base, with 12 bases spanning the gap. The CDR3 runs to 14 residues. CDR1 is MGHRA, CDR2 YSYEKL, per germline. The CDR3 protein is CASRGQLRNTEAFF. The DNA of the CDR3 is TGCGCCAGCAGGGGACAATTGAGGAACACTGAAGCTTTCTTT.

This clone was seen once. The chain recombines TRBV4-3 with TRBJ2-1; TRBD2 might be the D (6 bases). From germline, CDR1 is LGHNA and CDR2 YSLEER. V dropped 0 bases and J dropped 6 bases, with 15 bases sitting between them. CDR3 length: 16 amino acids. This CDR3 is CASSQDGGWARNEQFF. In DNA form, the CDR3 reads TGCGCCAGCAGCCAAGATGGGGGGTGGGCCCGCAATGAGCAGTTCTTC.

The chain joins TRBV29-1 to TRBJ2-7; 7 bases match TRBD1. Unmatched junction bases numbered 4, after V lost 3 bases and J lost 2 bases. There are 13 residues in the CDR3. Germline V lookup: CDR1 SQVTM, CDR2 ANQGSEA. CDR3 bases: TGCAGCGTTGACTTAGGGGGCGCCTACGAGCAGTACTTC. This gives the protein CSVDLGGAYEQYF.

This clone was counted a single time. The chain links TRBV27 to TRBJ1-2, with 9 nucleotides matching TRBD1. This CDR3 is built from 15 residues. The junction had 10 bases not matched to a gene; V was cut back by 6 bases and J by 5 bases. Germline values: CDR1 MNHEY, CDR2 SMNVEV (reference sequence). The CDR3 sequence is CASRLDLTGGYGYTF. The CDR3 nucleotides read TGTGCCAGCAGGCTAGACCTGACAGGGGGGTATGGCTACACCTTC.

V usage is TRBV24-1 and J usage is TRBJ2-7; D ambiguous. V dropped 3 bases and J dropped 9 bases, with 11 bases sitting between them. Looked up from germline, CDR1 is KGHDR and CDR2 is SFDVKD. The CDR3 is 12 amino acids. Here the CDR3 reads CATSDLRGTQYF. The CDR3 DNA follows: TGTGCCACCAGTGATCTCAGAGGAACGCAGTACTTC.

The V gene is TRBV4-1, the J gene TRBJ2-1, with a weak D call TRBD2 (6 bases). V lost 0 bases, J lost 2 bases, and 11 bases lay in between. CDR1 and CDR2 from the germline V gene are MGHRA and YSYEKL. The CDR3 sequence is 16 residues long. The DNA of the CDR3 is TGCGCCAGCAGCCAAGATCGGCTAGCGACCTACAATGAGCAGTTCTTC. It encodes CASSQDRLATYNEQFF.

The chain employs TRBV3-1 (or the pseudogene TRBV3-2) and TRBJ1-4; D is uncertain. The ends were cut back, 2 bases at V and 0 bases at J, with 7 bases in the middle. This CDR3 has 15 residues. CDR1 is LGHDT and CDR2 is YNNKEL in the germline V gene (reference sequence). CDR3 in amino acids: CASSQPLPTNEKLFF. In nucleotides, the CDR3 is TGTGCCAGCAGCCAACCCCTTCCAACTAATGAAAAACTGTTTTTT.

Only one count was recorded for this clone. The gene calls are TRBV4-3 and TRBJ1-3; D call uncertain. The CDR3 loop spans 16 amino acids. CDR1 is LGHNA, CDR2 YSLEER, per germline. The V end was cut by 4 bases, the J end by 0 bases, with 13 bases between. The DNA for the CDR3 is TGCGCCAGCAGCCCAACGGGAGGGATCTCTGGAAACACCATATATTTT. It translates to CASSPTGGISGNTIYF.

J is TRBJ2-5 and V is TRBV5-1, with 7 bases aligning to TRBD2. Germline V gene data show CDR1 as SGHRS and CDR2 as YFSETQ. This CDR3 region has 16 residues. The V gene end was trimmed by 4 bases and the J gene end by 4 bases; junction bases not matched to a gene: 13. The CDR3 bases are TGCGCCAGCAGCCCAAATAGCGGGCCCAAAGGAGAGACCCAGTACTTC. Amino acids: CASSPNSGPKGETQYF.

V gene TRBV12-5 combines with J gene TRBJ1-2, with 11 bases that match TRBD1. The V and J ends lost 6 bases and 2 bases, in that order; junction bases with no gene match: 5. The CDR3 totals 15 residues. Germline-derived CDR1 and CDR2 are LGHNT and FRNRAP. CDR3 region: CASGRGTGGNYGYTF. CDR3 DNA sequence: TGTGCTAGTGGCCGTGGGACAGGGGGGAACTATGGCTACACCTTC.

V gene TRBV3-1 (or the pseudogene TRBV3-2) combines with J gene TRBJ1-4, with D uncertain. Trimming stripped 0 bases from V and 5 bases from J, with 4 bases between. The germline V gene encodes CDR1 LGHDT and CDR2 YNNKEL (reference sequence). The CDR3 is 13 residues long. The CDR3 loop reads CASSQEENEKLFF. The CDR3 DNA is TGTGCCAGCAGCCAAGAGGAGAATGAAAAACTGTTTTTT.

The chain combines TRBV5-8 with TRBJ2-6, with D maybe TRBD2 (6 bases). This CDR3 region has 18 residues. CDR1 and CDR2 from the germline V gene are SGHTS and YDEGEE. V was pared by 6 bases and J by 1 base, with 20 bases between. The CDR3 sequence: CASTSRLGGASGANVLTF. The CDR3 bases are TGTGCCAGCACCTCCCGTCTTGGAGGGGCTTCTGGGGCCAACGTCCTGACTTTC.

The table lists this clone with a few counts. This chain connects TRBV28 to TRBJ2-3; a weak D match, TRBD1 (5 bases). The CDR3 contains 15 residues. The V and J ends lost 6 bases and 2 bases respectively, with 15 bases between them. Germline lookup yields CDR1 MDHEN and CDR2 SYDVKM. The CDR3 nucleotides read TGTGCCAGCAGGATGATTCAGGGTTCCACAGATACGCAGTATTTT. Translated: CASRMIQGSTDTQYF.

V and J are TRBV28 and TRBJ1-1; D gene uncertain. This CDR3 contains 12 residues. Trimming shortened V by 5 bases and J by 6 bases, and 10 bases separated the two germline ends. Germline V gene lookup returns CDR1 MDHEN and CDR2 SYDVKM. The CDR3 spells CASSGSGSEAFF. Here the CDR3 DNA reads TGTGCCAGCAGTGGCTCGGGGTCTGAAGCTTTCTTT.

This clone was observed a single time. The V gene is TRBV24-1, the J gene TRBJ2-1; TRBD1 matches 7 bases. Germline CDR1 reads KGHDR; CDR2 reads SFDVKD. The CDR3 length is 16 residues. Trimming cost V 3 bases and J 6 bases; bases outside gene matches: 10. This chain's CDR3 is CATSDPALDRINEQFF. The CDR3 DNA is TGTGCCACCAGTGATCCCGCACTGGACAGGATCAATGAGCAGTTCTTC.

This chain's CDR3 is CASSIQRGRNSPLHF. CDR3 sequence (DNA): TGTGCCAGTAGTATTCAAAGGGGCCGAAATTCACCCCTCCACTTT. The chain combines TRBV19 with TRBJ1-6; possible D gene TRBD1, 5 bases. With 3 bases removed from V and 7 bases from J, the gap between germline ends came to 13 bases. The CDR3 has 15 amino acids. The germline V gene encodes CDR1 LNHDA and CDR2 SQIVND (reference sequence).

J is TRBJ2-7 and V is TRBV29-1, with no clear D. The CDR3 sequence is 11 residues long. The ends were cut back, 3 bases at V and 6 bases at J, with 9 bases in the middle. Germline assignment: CDR1 SQVTM and CDR2 ANQGSEA. The CDR3 coding sequence is TGCAGCGTTGATACCGGTTCCGAGCAGTACTTC. It yields the protein CSVDTGSEQYF.

The rearrangement uses TRBV11-2 and TRBJ2-3, with TRBD2 matching 13 bases. The CDR3 extends over 18 amino acids. V was pared by 2 bases and J by 3 bases, with 8 bases of the junction left unmatched. Germline V CDR1 and CDR2: SGHAT, FQNNGV. In nucleotides, the CDR3 is TGTGCCAGCAGCTTACTAGTCGGACTAGCGGGAGTAACAGATACGCAGTATTTT. Translated: CASSLLVGLAGVTDTQYF.

With respect to this clone: Given a much more abundant clone one base away, this may be a read error. Other DNA sequences of this sample code for an identical CDR3. The chain couples TRBV11-2 to TRBJ1-1; D is uncertain. The ends were cut back, 0 bases at V and 1 base at J, with 9 bases in the middle. Germline values: CDR1 SGHAT, CDR2 FQNNGV. CDR3 length equals 15 residues. CDR3 loop: CASSLEPGGNTEAFF. The CDR3 region has the DNA TGTGCCAGCAGCTTAGAACCAGGAGGGAACACTGAAGCTTTCTTT.

V and J are TRBV9 and TRBJ1-1; 7 bases line up with TRBD1. The V gene end was trimmed by 4 bases and the J gene end by 4 bases; junction bases not matched to a gene: 10. The CDR3 is made up of 15 amino acids. Germline-derived CDR1 and CDR2 are SGDLS and YYNGEE. The CDR3 is CASSPRQGGSTEAFF. The CDR3 DNA is TGTGCCAGCAGCCCCCGACAGGGAGGAAGCACTGAAGCTTTCTTT.

The chain joins TRBV4-1 to TRBJ2-7; 9 positions match TRBD2. This CDR3 contains 15 residues. Germline V gives CDR1 MGHRA, CDR2 YSYEKL. J gave up 2 bases and V 4 bases, and 6 bases lay outside the gene matches. CDR3 sequence (DNA): TGCGCCAGCAGCCTGCGGGGGGGTAGTACCTACGAGCAGTACTTC. This sequence encodes CASSLRGGSTYEQYF.

The J gene is TRBJ2-1, the V gene TRBV2; 15 nucleotides agree with TRBD2. CDR3 length equals 19 residues. Germline CDR1 SNHLY, CDR2 FYNNEI. The ends lost 5 bases at V and 0 bases at J; junction bases unmatched: 8. The CDR3 DNA follows: TGTGCCAGCAGTCTTAGGACTAGCGGGGGGGCTAGCTCCTACAATGAGCAGTTCTTC. Its translation: CASSLRTSGGASSYNEQFF.

This chain joins TRBV29-1 and TRBJ2-7; D may be TRBD2 (5 bases). Germline V gene lookup returns CDR1 SQVTM and CDR2 ANQGSEA. This CDR3 has 11 amino acids. Trimming pared 2 bases from V and 4 bases from J, leaving 6 bases between. This CDR3 is CSVERGYEQYF. CDR3 DNA: TGCAGCGTTGAACGAGGGTACGAGCAGTACTTC.

This clone was observed at least ten times. The chain combines TRBV5-4 with TRBJ2-1; 9 nucleotides agree with TRBD1. This CDR3 has 13 residues. Germline CDR1 reads SGHNT; CDR2 reads YYREEE (reference sequence). The ends lost 7 bases at V and 6 bases at J; junction bases unmatched: 5. The CDR3 DNA sequence: TGTGCCAGCGGACGGGACAGGGCCAATGAGCAGTTCTTC. Amino acids: CASGRDRANEQFF.